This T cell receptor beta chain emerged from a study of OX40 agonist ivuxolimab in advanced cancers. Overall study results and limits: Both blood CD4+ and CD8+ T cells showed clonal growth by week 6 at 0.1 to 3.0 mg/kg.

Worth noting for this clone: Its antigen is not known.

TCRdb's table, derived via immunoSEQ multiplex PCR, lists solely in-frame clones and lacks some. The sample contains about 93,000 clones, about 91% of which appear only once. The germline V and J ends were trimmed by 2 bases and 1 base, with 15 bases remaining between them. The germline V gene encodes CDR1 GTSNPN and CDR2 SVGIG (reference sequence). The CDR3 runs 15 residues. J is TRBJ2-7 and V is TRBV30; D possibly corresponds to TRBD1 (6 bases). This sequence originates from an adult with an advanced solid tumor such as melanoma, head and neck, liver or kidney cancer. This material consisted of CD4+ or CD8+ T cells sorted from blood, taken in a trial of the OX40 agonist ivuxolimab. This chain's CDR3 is CAWSQKADSSYEQYF. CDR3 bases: TGTGCCTGGAGTCAAAAGGCGGACAGTTCCTACGAGCAGTACTTC.